Each of the 11 T cell receptor beta chains below was sequenced from the same sample in a study of patients with pleural tuberculosis. A single record per CDR3 protein comes from TCRdb applying MiXCR to the reads. The sample holds around 30,000 distinct CDR3 sequences, 18% seen once. The sample was peripheral blood. The source of these receptors is a human donor with pleural tuberculosis.

This clonotype was observed many times. This chain's CDR3 is CASSQEGTDTQYF. CDR3 bases: TGTGCCAGCAGCCAAGAGGGGACAGATACGCAGTATTTT. The chain has TRBV3-1 and TRBJ2-3; D is unresolved. Germline V gene data show CDR1 as LGHDT and CDR2 as YNNKEL (reference sequence). V lost 0 bases, J lost 3 bases, and 4 bases lay in between. The CDR3 has 13 amino acids.

This clonotype was counted ten times or more. The CDR3 spells CSALQSSYEQYF. The DNA of the CDR3 is TGCAGTGCTTTACAGTCCTCCTACGAGCAGTACTTC. The V call is TRBV20-1, the J call TRBJ2-7; unclear D gene. V lost 5 bases, J lost 0 bases, and 8 bases lay in between. There are 12 residues in the CDR3. Germline V lookup: CDR1 DFQATT, CDR2 SNEGSKA (reference sequence).

The sample holds many counts of this clonotype. J is TRBJ2-5 and V is TRBV6-6, with 8 bases identical to TRBD2. Germline V gives CDR1 MNHNY, CDR2 SVGAGI (reference sequence). The CDR3 contains 16 residues. V shed 0 bases, J shed 4 bases, and the junction held 7 bases outside the gene matches. The CDR3 is CASSYSSPSGLETQYF. In DNA, the CDR3 is TGTGCCAGCAGTTACTCGTCGCCTAGCGGGTTAGAGACCCAGTACTTC.

This clonotype was seen repeatedly, ten times or more. CDR3 amino acids: CASSQVRTTTDTQYF. The CDR3 DNA reads TGTGCCAGCAGTCAAGTGCGGACGACCACAGATACGCAGTATTTT. The rearrangement uses TRBV7-9 and TRBJ2-3; D not resolved. The CDR3 runs 15 residues. V shed 6 bases and J shed 2 bases, with 15 bases lying between them. The V gene's germline CDR1 is SEHNR and CDR2 FQNEAQ (reference sequence).

This clonotype was detected many times. The chain uses TRBV4-1 and TRBJ2-1, with 11 bases aligning to TRBD1. This CDR3 contains 17 residues. Trimming removed 4 bases from V and 2 bases from J; junction bases left unmatched: 7. Germline-derived CDR1 and CDR2 are MGHRA and YSYEKL. This CDR3 is CASSLRSGQGAYNEQFF. The CDR3 DNA is TGCGCCAGCAGCCTAAGATCGGGACAGGGGGCCTACAATGAGCAGTTCTTC.

Many counts were recorded for this clonotype. This chain links TRBV5-4 with TRBJ1-1; a possible D gene is TRBD1 (6 bases). With 4 bases removed from V and 4 bases from J, the gap between germline ends came to 20 bases. Germline-derived CDR1 and CDR2 are SGHNT and YYREEE (reference sequence). This CDR3 contains 16 residues. The CDR3 nucleotides are TGTGCCAGCAGCACTGGGACACCCATCAGGGGCACTGAAGCTTTCTTT. This codes for CASSTGTPIRGTEAFF.

At least ten counts were recorded for this clonotype. The chain has TRBV7-2 and TRBJ1-1; 7 positions match TRBD1. Germline values: CDR1 SGHTA, CDR2 FQGNSA. The CDR3 consists of 15 residues. The V and J ends lost 5 bases and 4 bases, in that order; junction bases with no gene match: 10. The CDR3: CASSVRGTVSTEAFF. The CDR3 nucleotides read TGTGCCAGCAGCGTACGAGGGACAGTCAGCACTGAAGCTTTCTTT.

This chain's CDR3 is CSARHLAGGYDEQYF. CDR3 nucleotides: TGCAGTGCTAGACACTTAGCGGGAGGGTATGACGAGCAGTACTTC. The V call is TRBV20-1, the J call TRBJ2-7; 11 nucleotides align to TRBD2. V was clipped by 2 bases and J by 5 bases; unmatched bases: 8. Germline V gene sequence: CDR1 DFQATT, CDR2 SNEGSKA (reference sequence). This CDR3 is built from 15 residues.

This clonotype was counted ten times or more. This rearrangement joins TRBV7-6 to TRBJ1-1; no firm D call. The V end was cut by 2 bases, the J end by 5 bases, with 15 bases between. Germline CDR1 is SGHVS and CDR2 is FNYEAQ. CDR3 length: 15 residues. The CDR3 sequence is CASSLLVEGVTEAFF. CDR3 in DNA: TGTGCCAGCAGCTTACTTGTGGAGGGTGTTACTGAAGCTTTCTTT. The full variable domain, rest sourced from reference TRBV7-6 and TRBJ1-1, is GAGVSQSPRYKVTKRGQDVALRCDPISGHVSLYWYRQALGQGPEFLTYFNYEAQQDKSGLPNDRFSAERPEGSISTLTIQRTEQRDSAMYRCASSLLVEGVTEAFFGQGTRLTVV.

This clonotype has just a few counts. A much larger clone lies one base from this, so it may be a read error. The V gene is TRBV4-1, the J gene TRBJ2-5; a possible D gene is TRBD2 (5 bases). This CDR3 is 14 amino acids long. Germline V gene sequence: CDR1 MGHRA, CDR2 YSYEKL. In nucleotides, the CDR3 is TGCGCCACCAGCCGTTATAGTGAGGGAGAGACCCAGTACTTC. This encodes CATSRYSEGETQYF.

This clonotype was seen only a few times. A read error may produce the germline difference seen at one junction end. CDR3 nucleotides: TGTGCCAGTAGTGCGCGCCAACAAGCCGCCGCGAGAAACGCCATATATTTT. This sequence encodes CASSARQQAAARNAIYF. The chain is built from TRBV19 and TRBJ1-3; D gene uncertain. This CDR3 has 17 amino acids. The V gene's germline CDR1 is LNHDA and CDR2 SQIVND (reference sequence). Drawing the rest from reference TRBV19 and TRBJ1-3, the complete variable domain is DGGITQSPKYLFRKEGQNVTLSCEQNLNHDAMYWYRQDPGQGLRLIYYSQIVNDFQKGDIAEGYSVSREKKESFPLTVTSAQKNPTAFYLCASSARQQAAARNAIYFGEGSWLTVV.